This TCR beta chain was obtained from a study of shared clonotypes between healthy human individuals. Germline-derived CDR1 and CDR2 are MNHEY and SMNVEV (reference sequence). V was trimmed by 5 bases and J by 8 bases, leaving 18 bases between them. The CDR3 has 14 residues. The repertoire was sequenced with immunoSEQ multiplex PCR; TCRdb's copy has only in-frame clones and lacks some. The sample includes some 2,000,000 clones, approximately 94% seen only once; the top ten take around 0.13%. Sequences were obtained from naive CD4+ T cells sorted from blood. Subset reported: CD45RA+ positively selected. V and J are TRBV27 and TRBJ1-1, with D possibly TRBD1 on 6 matching bases. This receptor was taken from a man younger than 35 in good health. The CDR3 is CASSPSGTTFEAFF. In DNA form, the CDR3 reads TGTGCCAGCAGTCCCTCGGGGACAACCTTCGAAGCTTTCTTT.